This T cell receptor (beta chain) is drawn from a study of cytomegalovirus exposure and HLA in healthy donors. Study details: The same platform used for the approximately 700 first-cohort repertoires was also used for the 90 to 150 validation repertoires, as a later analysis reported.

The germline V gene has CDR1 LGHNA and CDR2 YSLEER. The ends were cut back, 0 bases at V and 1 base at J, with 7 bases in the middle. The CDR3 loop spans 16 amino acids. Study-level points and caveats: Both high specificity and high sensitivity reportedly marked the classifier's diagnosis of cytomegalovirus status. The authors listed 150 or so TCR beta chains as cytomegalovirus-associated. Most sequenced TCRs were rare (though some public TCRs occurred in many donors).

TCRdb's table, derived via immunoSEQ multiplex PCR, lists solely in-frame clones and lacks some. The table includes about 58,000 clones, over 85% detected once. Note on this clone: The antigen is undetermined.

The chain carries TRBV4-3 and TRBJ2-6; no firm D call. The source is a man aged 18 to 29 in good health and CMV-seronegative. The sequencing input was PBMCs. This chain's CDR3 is CASSQDRGSGANVLTF. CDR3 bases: TGCGCCAGCAGCCAAGATCGAGGATCTGGGGCCAACGTCCTGACTTTC.